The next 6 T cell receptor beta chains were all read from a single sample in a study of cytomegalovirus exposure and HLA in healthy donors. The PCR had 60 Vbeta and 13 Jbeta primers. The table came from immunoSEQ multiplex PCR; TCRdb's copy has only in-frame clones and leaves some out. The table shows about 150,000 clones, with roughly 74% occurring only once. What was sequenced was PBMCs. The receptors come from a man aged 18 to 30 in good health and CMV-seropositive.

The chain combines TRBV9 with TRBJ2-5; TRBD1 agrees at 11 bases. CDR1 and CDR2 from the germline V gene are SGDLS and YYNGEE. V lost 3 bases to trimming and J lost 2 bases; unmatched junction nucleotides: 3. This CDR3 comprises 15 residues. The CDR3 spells CASSAGDRGQETQYF. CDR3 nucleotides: TGTGCCAGCAGCGCCGGGGACAGGGGGCAAGAGACCCAGTACTTC.

CDR3 in DNA: TGTGCCAGTAGTAAGACAGGGTCCACTGAAGCTTTCTTT. It encodes CASSKTGSTEAFF. The chain uses TRBV19 and TRBJ1-1; 7 bases agree with TRBD1. Germline values: CDR1 LNHDA, CDR2 SQIVND (reference sequence). The length of the CDR3 is 13 residues. The V gene end was trimmed by 4 bases and the J gene end by 4 bases; junction bases not matched to a gene: 3.

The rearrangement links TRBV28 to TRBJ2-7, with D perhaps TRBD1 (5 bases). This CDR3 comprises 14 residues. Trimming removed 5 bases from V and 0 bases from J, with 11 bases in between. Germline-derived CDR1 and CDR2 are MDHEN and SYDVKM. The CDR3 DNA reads TGTGCCAGCAGTATTCCAGGGAACTCCTACGAGCAGTACTTC. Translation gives CASSIPGNSYEQYF.

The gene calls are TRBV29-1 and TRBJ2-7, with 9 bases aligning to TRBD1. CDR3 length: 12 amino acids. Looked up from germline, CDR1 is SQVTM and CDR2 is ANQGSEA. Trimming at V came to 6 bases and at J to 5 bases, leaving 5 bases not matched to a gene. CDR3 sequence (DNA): TGCAGCGTGGGACAGGGAAGGAACGAGCAGTACTTC. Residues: CSVGQGRNEQYF.

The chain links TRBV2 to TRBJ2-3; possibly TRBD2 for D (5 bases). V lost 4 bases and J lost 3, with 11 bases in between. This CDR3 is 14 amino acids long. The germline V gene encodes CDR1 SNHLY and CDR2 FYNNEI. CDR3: CASSVPSPTDTQYF. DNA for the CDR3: TGTGCCAGCAGTGTTCCTAGCCCAACAGATACGCAGTATTTT.

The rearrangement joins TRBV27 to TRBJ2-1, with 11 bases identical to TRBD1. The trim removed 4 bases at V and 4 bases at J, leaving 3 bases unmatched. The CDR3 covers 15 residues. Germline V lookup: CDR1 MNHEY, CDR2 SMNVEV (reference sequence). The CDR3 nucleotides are TGTGCCAGCAGTTCCGGGACAGGGGGTTACAATGAGCAGTTCTTC. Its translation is CASSSGTGGYNEQFF.